The 7 T cell receptor beta chains listed next were all sequenced from one sample in a study of OX40 agonist ivuxolimab in advanced cancers. TCRdb's copy holds only in-frame clones and misses some; the assay was immunoSEQ multiplex PCR. The top ten clones hold around 3.7% of a sample with fewer than 70,000 clones, 70% to 90% of them seen once. Material: CD4+ or CD8+ T cells sorted from blood, obtained in a trial of the OX40 agonist ivuxolimab. The receptors were sampled from an adult with an advanced solid tumor such as melanoma, head and neck, liver or kidney cancer.

The chain joins TRBV6-5 to TRBJ1-1, with 7 nucleotides matching TRBD1. This CDR3 has 14 amino acids. V was clipped by 5 bases and J by 7 bases; unmatched bases: 10. Germline CDR1 reads MNHEY; CDR2 reads SVGAGI. CDR3 bases: TGTGCCAGCAGTCGGAGGGGACAGATAGTTGAAGCTTTCTTT. Its protein is CASSRRGQIVEAFF.

The chain combines TRBV19 with TRBJ2-3, with TRBD2 as a possible D gene (6 bases). This CDR3 has 15 amino acids. With 7 bases removed from V and 6 bases from J, the gap between germline ends came to 20 bases. Per the germline V gene, CDR1 is LNHDA and CDR2 is SQIVND (reference sequence). The CDR3 DNA follows: TGTGCCAGTAAGACTCTCCAGGGCCGGGGGGATACGCAGTATTTT. Translating it yields CASKTLQGRGDTQYF.

This sequence joins TRBV7-3 and TRBJ2-5; D tentatively fits TRBD1 or TRBD2 (6 bases each). The CDR3 is made up of 15 amino acids. V was pared by 1 base and J by 5 bases, with 14 bases between. Germline V lookup: CDR1 SGHTA, CDR2 FQGTGA. The CDR3 DNA reads as TGTGCCAGCAGCTTAAATTCCGGGGGCGGGGAGACCCAGTACTTC. Translated: CASSLNSGGGETQYF.

This clone was counted a single time. The chain joins TRBV4-3 to TRBJ2-1; the D is unclear. V dropped 3 bases and J dropped 10 bases, with 13 bases sitting between them. This CDR3 is 13 amino acids long. The V gene's germline CDR1 is LGHNA and CDR2 YSLEER. CDR3 nucleotides: TGCGCCAGCAGCCAGGGCTTTGGGCAGGAGCAGTTCTTC. The encoded protein is CASSQGFGQEQFF.

The chain links TRBV4-3 to TRBJ1-1, with unresolved D. Trimming removed 5 bases from V and 5 bases from J, with 21 bases in between. This CDR3 contains 16 residues. Germline values: CDR1 LGHNA, CDR2 YSLEER. In DNA form, the CDR3 reads TGCGCCAGCAGCAGTGAATTGTGGGGAAGGAGAACTGAAGCTTTCTTT. Translating it yields CASSSELWGRRTEAFF.

Notes on this clone: The sample contains more than one DNA sequence encoding this CDR3. This chain connects TRBV7-3 to TRBJ2-1; D remains ambiguous. Deletions cut 0 bases from V and 1 base from J, with 4 bases between. From germline, CDR1 is SGHTA and CDR2 FQGTGA. The CDR3 loop spans 14 amino acids. The CDR3: CASSLTGSYNEQFF. CDR3 DNA sequence: TGTGCCAGCAGCTTAACAGGTTCCTACAATGAGCAGTTCTTC.

This clone came up once. This rearrangement joins TRBV5-5 to TRBJ1-2; TRBD1 matches 8 bases. The junction had 6 bases not matched to a gene; V was cut back by 0 bases and J by 5 bases. Per germline, CDR1 SGHKS and CDR2 YYEKEE (reference sequence). The CDR3 covers 15 residues. As DNA, the CDR3 is TGTGCCAGCAGCTTGGAACCTACAGGGGGGTATGGCTACACCTTC. This codes for CASSLEPTGGYGYTF.